This TCR beta chain was recovered during a study of blood T cells in healthy people across ages. The study's findings and limits: Estimated diversity across one million T cells was deemed an underestimate. Correlation between TCR beta diversity and naive T cell percentage was strong.

In regard to this clonotype: Its cognate antigen is unknown.

Germline V gene data show CDR1 as SGDLS and CDR2 as YYNGEE. The V end was cut by 2 bases, the J end by 3 bases, with 17 bases between. There are 16 residues in the CDR3. The authors ran a second PCR of 7 to 11 cycles using a sample-barcoded 5' primer and a J-beta primer mix. All samples gave at least 2.5 million CDR3-containing paired-end reads. Each CDR3 protein is one row after TCRdb ran MiXCR on the 5' RACE reads. The sample holds 450,000 to 650,000 distinct CDR3 sequences; less than 25% are singletons and the top ten take approximately 10%. The sample was also reused in another study, on T cells of mothers and their children. Per that paper: Related mother-child pairs shared slightly more overlap than unrelated pairs, but the difference was non-significant.

The clonotype originates from a boy younger than 18 in good health. The chain recombines TRBV9 with TRBJ2-5; perhaps TRBD2 as D (5 bases). Source material: blood. CDR3 in amino acids: CASSVGPSGSEETQYF. The CDR3 DNA reads TGTGCCAGCAGCGTGGGCCCCTCGGGGTCGGAAGAGACCCAGTACTTC.